The rows below give T cell receptor beta chains drawn from one sample of a study of blood T cell repertoires in COVID-19. Measured with immunoSEQ multiplex PCR; TCRdb has only the in-frame clones, and not every one. Here the sample spans about 280,000 clones, roughly 88% being singletons. Sequencing input: PBMCs or T cells enriched from blood (not recorded which). These receptor sequences come from a young woman who had recovered from COVID-19. The CDR3 runs from the conserved cysteine through the conserved F or W. Fields, in order: J gene, clone size, V gene, CDR3 protein. Expanded clones are given a class, and other clones once, few, many or no size at all.

TRBJ2-1 | . | TRBV7-3 | CASSHRPDTGVKNEQFF
TRBJ2-7 | . | TRBV6-2/TRBV6-3 | CASSQDRGRYEQYF
TRBJ2-1 | . | TRBV19 | CASSMSVGGGLFFQYNEQFF
TRBJ1-5 | . | TRBV28 | CASSRTVSNQPQHF
TRBJ2-1 | . | TRBV5-1 | CASSLQGLAGYNEQFF
TRBJ2-1 | . | TRBV7-2 | CASSYWVGGADEQFF
TRBJ1-1 | . | TRBV5-8 | CASSVKSAFF
TRBJ2-3 | . | TRBV5-1 | CASSLGLAGTDTQYF
TRBJ2-3 | few | TRBV9 | CASSVGGTGGRATDTQYF
TRBJ2-7 | . | TRBV5-4 | CASSTPGQGFLGQYF
TRBJ1-1 | . | TRBV30 | CAWSVMIRGEAFF
TRBJ1-2 | . | TRBV28 | CAYRQGGYGYTF
TRBJ1-2 | . | TRBV9 | CASSVGLGQGGGYTF
TRBJ1-2 | . | TRBV10-2 | CASSENRVGGYTF
TRBJ2-1 | . | TRBV28 | CASRTGPNEQFF
TRBJ2-5 | once | TRBV30 | CAWGGIPGQWETQYF
TRBJ1-2 | . | TRBV18 | CASSPLGQGVPIYGYTF
TRBJ1-6 | . | TRBV7-9 | CASSAMGGNSPLHF
TRBJ1-4 | . | TRBV7-9 | CASSLPGPREEKLFF
TRBJ1-1 | . | TRBV5-6 | CASSLALGYTEAFF
TRBJ2-7 | . | TRBV9 | CASSARSEATSYEQYF
TRBJ1-2 | . | TRBV5-4 | CASSPDRAGGYTF
TRBJ1-5 | . | TRBV30 | CAWSQMVNQPQHF
TRBJ2-7 | . | TRBV7-9 | CASSWGRTRFEKGSYEQYF
TRBJ1-2 | . | TRBV6-5 | CASSPDRAINYGYTF
TRBJ1-3 | . | TRBV5-1 | CASSLESGTDSGNTIYF
TRBJ2-1 | . | TRBV7-9 | CASSALSFYSAGGVNEQFF
TRBJ2-1 | . | TRBV5-1 | CASSLGLAGSSYNEQFF
TRBJ2-7 | . | TRBV28 | CASNLLGGGDPGEQYF
TRBJ2-3 | few | TRBV7-2 | CASSLVAAQADTQYF
TRBJ1-1 | . | TRBV10-3 | CATSAGGGNTEAFF
TRBJ1-6 | . | TRBV7-8 | CASSLVSAGRPPLHF
TRBJ2-1 | . | TRBV27 | CASSSLFMAGVSSYNEQFF
TRBJ2-2 | . | TRBV6-5 | CASSYRGGTNTGELFF
TRBJ2-3 | . | TRBV29-1 | CATKGSEGTDTQYF
TRBJ1-2 | . | TRBV14 | CASSQDGYMRSYYGYTF
TRBJ2-3 | . | TRBV27 | CASSWGTRVGDTQYF
TRBJ2-2 | . | TRBV7-6 | CASSLSSSRLAGRGAPGELFF
TRBJ1-1 | . | TRBV20-1 | CSAGGAFF
TRBJ2-1 | . | TRBV9 | CASSVDGRLAGPAFNEQFF
TRBJ2-3 | . | TRBV28 | CASSTLAGLADTQYF
TRBJ2-3 | . | TRBV11-2 | CASSFGLFTDTQYF
TRBJ2-1 | few | TRBV4-1 | CASSQGTQTYNEQFF
TRBJ1-4 | . | TRBV7-9 | CASSQGQGDEKLFF
TRBJ1-6 | . | TRBV30 | CAWSVKRRGRVDSPLHF
TRBJ1-5 | . | TRBV6-5 | CASSVRVGGNQPQHF
TRBJ1-2 | . | TRBV5-6 | CASSGMTGDGYGYTF
TRBJ2-7 | . | TRBV13 | CASSLGGGTYEQYF
TRBJ1-6 | . | TRBV9 | CASSVGVYRSGDSPLHF
TRBJ2-7 | . | TRBV28 | CASRTGLGYEQYF
TRBJ2-1 | . | TRBV4-1 | CASSQTSGRGEQFF
TRBJ1-1 | many | TRBV28 | CATLTGYDTEAFF
TRBJ1-5 | . | TRBV6-2/TRBV6-3 | CASSTRRTGGNFGQPQHF
TRBJ1-1 | once | TRBV7-2 | CASSLLSGNTEAFF
TRBJ1-1 | . | TRBV28 | CASSSSSVLNTEAFF
TRBJ2-4 | . | TRBV5-1 | CASSFRIVGGIAKNIQYF
TRBJ1-3 | . | TRBV14 | CASSQVGHISGNTIYF
TRBJ1-4 | . | TRBV6-5 | CASSRQGGGGEKLFF
TRBJ2-2 | . | TRBV7-3 | CASSLLFTGELFF
TRBJ1-1 | . | TRBV5-6 | CASSLEQGKAFF